Listed below are T cell receptor beta chains from one sample, sequenced in a study of graft-versus-host responses after intestinal transplantation. Assay: immunoSEQ multiplex PCR; the TCRdb copy retains only in-frame clones and omits some. The sample includes over 45,000 clones, roughly 89% seen only once; the top ten take approximately 1.6%. The source material was PBMCs, sampled 26 days after transplant. The receptors were sampled from a human patient who received an intestinal transplant, so some T cells may come from the graft donor. The conserved cysteine and the conserved F or W are not part of the CDR3 here. The D gene is left open where the match is weak.

>TRBJ2-1|TRBD2|TRBV6-1
ASSETPSSGSEQF
>TRBJ1-6|.|TRBV27
ASSLSIAGAGSPLH
>TRBJ1-5|TRBD1|TRBV6-5
ASSYPPDRGGQPQH
>TRBJ2-1|TRBD2|TRBV12-5
ASGLVKTNPGLAGVGEQF
>TRBJ2-7|.|TRBV2
AISGLKDEQY
>TRBJ1-5|.|TRBV4-2
ASSQDPSYSNQPQH
>TRBJ1-2|.|TRBV15
ATSERNFYGYT
>TRBJ2-7|TRBD1|TRBV5-1
ASSKKTGEVYEQY
>TRBJ2-7|TRBD1|TRBV10-3
AISESRRDRGGEQY
>TRBJ1-2|TRBD1|TRBV28
ASTPQRGQGRYGYT
>TRBJ1-2|TRBD1|TRBV9
ASTGTGYPREGYT
>TRBJ1-1|.|TRBV5-4
ASSGPPVNTEAF
>.|TRBD1|TRBV6-1
ASSGGQATYEQY
>TRBJ2-2|TRBD1|TRBV5-1
ASSFTGATGELF
>TRBJ2-2|TRBD1|TRBV2
ASRGDRETGELF
>TRBJ2-1|TRBD2|TRBV7-9
ASSPDGGGLNEQF
>TRBJ2-1|TRBD2|TRBV11-3
ASSSYSGGAHNEQF
>TRBJ1-2|TRBD1|TRBV5-1
ASSGNQGGYNYGYT
>TRBJ1-4|.|TRBV7-9
ASSPSRDEKLF
>TRBJ2-1|.|TRBV6-1
ASSEVGGLTLNEQF
>TRBJ1-1|.|TRBV4-1
ASSQDSGVGTEAF
>TRBJ1-1|.|TRBV28
ASSFLTGGLVLGEAF
>TRBJ2-2|TRBD2|TRBV6-4
ASSDSAGGDTGELF
>TRBJ2-1|.|TRBV27
ASSLSGVYNEQF
>TRBJ2-1|TRBD1|TRBV5-1
ASSNNRGSYNEQF
>TRBJ2-6|TRBD2|TRBV6-6
ASRFGGDSGANVLT
>TRBJ2-7|.|TRBV12-5
ASGLVQGEQY
>TRBJ2-3|.|TRBV7-9
ASSPAGGRDTQY
>TRBJ2-2|TRBD1|TRBV7-9
ASSPWGQGATGELF
>TRBJ1-2|TRBD1|TRBV28
ASSFLQGEIRGYT
>TRBJ2-1|TRBD2|TRBV4-2
ASSHTGGADEQF
>TRBJ1-3|.|TRBV2
ASSEDSTSGNTIY
>TRBJ2-1|.|TRBV28
ASSYIPGVGPHNEQF
>TRBJ2-2|TRBD1|TRBV11-2
ASSFVPPGQGRGTGELF
>TRBJ2-5|TRBD2|TRBV7-9
ASSRGTSGAQGETQY
>TRBJ1-1|.|TRBV19
ASNGDAEAF
>TRBJ1-2|TRBD1|TRBV6-5
ASSPTGGGGYT